This TCR beta chain is from a study of glioma-infiltrating T cells. About the study: Glioma patients had dexamethasone for six or fewer days before surgery. Overall study results and limits: Non-neoplastic patients had below-expected tissue-blood divergence, while all gliomas exceeded expectation.

The CDR3 is 14 amino acids. The V end was cut by 7 bases, the J end by 3 bases, with 16 bases between. The V gene's germline CDR1 is MDHEN and CDR2 SYDVKM. Remarks on this clonotype: Antigen unknown. A much larger clone is a single base away; this may be a read error.

The iRepertoire nested amplicon-rescue multiplex PCR amplified TCR alpha and beta CDR3s from RNA. Input was roughly 95-450 ng of tissue mRNA or PBMC total RNA. MiXCR was run by TCRdb on the multiplex PCR reads, yielding one entry per CDR3 protein. The table records around 390,000 distinct CDR3 sequences, about 40% of them present only once. The TCR originated in a human donor with low-grade glioma or glioblastoma, undergoing nonglioma brain surgery, or in good health (not recorded which). Sequenced input: glioma tissue, nonneoplastic brain tissue, or PBMCs (not recorded which). The genes are TRBV28 and TRBJ2-7; a possible D gene is TRBD1 (6 bases). The CDR3 DNA sequence: TGTGCCAGCACCCAGGCAGGGGCGATCTACGAGCAGTACTTC. It codes for CASTQAGAIYEQYF.